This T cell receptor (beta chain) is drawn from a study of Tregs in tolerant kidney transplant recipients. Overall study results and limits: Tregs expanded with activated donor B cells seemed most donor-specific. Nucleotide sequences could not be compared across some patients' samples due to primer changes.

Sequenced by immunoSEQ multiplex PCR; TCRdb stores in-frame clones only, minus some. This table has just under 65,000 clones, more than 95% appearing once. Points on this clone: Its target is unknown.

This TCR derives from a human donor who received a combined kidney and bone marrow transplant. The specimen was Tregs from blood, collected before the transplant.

CDR3 coding DNA: TGTGCCAGCAGCACGAAGACAGGGCCCGACGAAGCTTTCTTT. It is translated as CASSTKTGPDEAFF. V usage is TRBV6-5 and J usage is TRBJ1-1; 7 bases match TRBD1. CDR3 length equals 14 residues. V trimming: 6 bases; J trimming: 8 bases; junction bases outside the gene matches: 12. Germline V gene sequence: CDR1 MNHEY, CDR2 SVGAGI.